This TCR beta chain was sequenced in a study of response to subunit inactivated influenza vaccine. TCRdb fed the RT-PCR reads into MiXCR, producing one record per CDR3 protein. Altogether 490,000 or so distinct CDR3 sequences are present, around 8% being singletons, with the ten largest covering roughly 13%. Study-level results: T cells newly recruited by each seasonal influenza vaccination are few, the authors suggested.

With respect to this clonotype: The target antigen is unknown.

The clonotype was recovered from a man in his fifties or sixties who received an inactivated influenza vaccine. The source was PBMCs from blood, collected around 2 years after vaccination.

This CDR3 is CASSRLDITRVNEQFF. For the CDR3, the DNA is TGTGCCAGCAGTCGACTCGACATTACTAGAGTTAATGAGCAGTTCTTC. The chain links TRBV2 to TRBJ2-1; a weak D match, TRBD2 (5 bases). V shed 5 bases and J shed 7 bases, with 21 bases lying between them. The germline V gene encodes CDR1 SNHLY and CDR2 FYNNEI. CDR3 length: 16 residues.